Detailed here is one T cell receptor beta chain. The antigen it recognizes is unknown. Base qualities are not provided; no much larger clone lies one nucleotide away. This record belongs to a study of T-cell memory formation after mild COVID-19 (dated by TCRdb to the early 2020s). Context from the whole study: TCR sequence clusters from the two donors were found to be largely donor specific. In a couple of donors, T-cell clones that expanded and contracted after mild COVID-19 were tracked by sequencing TCRalpha and TCRbeta repertoires over time. The cohort was made up of two young adult volunteers, one female and one male, who were previously healthy.

What the authors observed across the whole study: SARS-CoV-2 specificity was not confirmed for the second-wave clones peaking on day 37. The study included only two mild cases, and larger cohorts that include severe cases with pre-infection samples were judged to be necessary. From day 15 to 85, contracting clones showed balanced CD4/CD8 phenotypes, whereas a second wave of clones that expanded from day 15 to 37 leaned towards CD4+. Contracting CD4+ clones were found mainly in CM and EM memory subsets, while CD8+ clones were enriched in EMRA. Some responding clones were found in pre-infection memory, which suggests that pre-existing cross-reactive memory T cells took part in the SARS-CoV-2 response.

Ficoll-Paque density gradient centrifugation was the method used to isolate PBMCs. The CDR3 covers 13 residues, taking in both the cysteine and the phenylalanine. Only the CDR3 part of the read is kept: 39 bases, read in frame from the first base. The junction carries 18 bases between V and J, which are trimmed by 9 bases and 7 bases respectively. CDR1 MDHEN and CDR2 SYDVKM were looked up in the germline V gene. Instrument on record: Illumina NovaSeq 6000. TCRalpha and TCRbeta cDNA libraries were constructed by 5'RACE with constant-segment primers, with sample barcodes and unique molecular identifiers being introduced. Trizol reagent was used to extract RNA from every sample. Libraries were amplified in two PCR steps, with a second sample barcode and Illumina TruSeq adapters added in the second step. Sequencing of libraries was performed on an Illumina NovaSeq with 2 x 150 bp paired-end reads. From the authors' description of their analysis: The reads were demultiplexed and collapsed into UMI-guided consensus sequences using migec v1.2.7. Using mixcr v2.1.11, the UMI consensuses were aligned to TRA and TRB V and J templates and assembled into clonotypes. Clonotypes were classified as expanded or contracted when called significant by both edgeR and NoisET, with noise models trained on biological replicates. For edgeR calls, the thresholds were a false discovery rate-adjusted p below 0.01 and a log2 fold-change of 1. PCA with hierarchical clustering of max-normalized trajectories of the 1000 most abundant clonotypes was used as exploratory dynamics analysis. Separately sequenced CD4+ and CD8+ repertoires were used to assign the CD4 or CD8 phenotype of responding clones. Clones were called with MiXCR by TCRdb after fastp trimmed the public reads at Q25, and only in-frame beta chains were retained. CDR3 protein sequences are deduplicated, and each keeps its most common genes and DNA. The V and J calls were not made by the authors but by TCRdb's processing. The sample includes under 200,000 distinct CDR3 sequences, with around a tenth observed a single time. Together, the top ten hold approximately 3.8% of the sample.

What was sequenced was PBMCs or a T cell subset sorted from them (not recorded which). This clonotype originated in a young man who had mild COVID-19 (a few samples of this study predate the infection). The sample titles of this study are shuffled in the database, so cell type and time point are left out; the donor was told from shared clones. The chain is made from TRBV28 and TRBJ1-2, with the D gene call left open. This receptor has the CDR3 CASRPEPLRGYTF. The sequence in DNA is TGTGCCAGTAGACCGGAGCCCCTCCGTGGCTACACCTTC.